These 10 T cell receptor beta chains were all obtained from the same sample, sequenced in a study of siplizumab effects on memory and regulatory T cells. This table comes from immunoSEQ multiplex PCR, and its TCRdb copy is limited to in-frame clones, with some not included. The table lists roughly 69,000 clones, over 65% of them singletons. The sample comprised memory CD4+ T cells sorted from blood. All receptors derive from a human donor in good health.

This clone has just a few counts. The rearrangement links TRBV2 to TRBJ2-1; maybe TRBD2 (5 bases). Germline V gene lookup returns CDR1 SNHLY and CDR2 FYNNEI. V lost 4 bases and J lost 9, with 16 bases in between. The CDR3 extends over 14 amino acids. CDR3 nucleotides: TGTGCCAGCAGTGCCTCCAGCGGCGGTAGTGAGCAGTTCTTC. Translating it yields CASSASSGGSEQFF.

The chain recombines TRBV4-2 with TRBJ2-5, with 10 bases fitting TRBD2. The CDR3 covers 15 residues. CDR1 and CDR2 from the germline V gene are LGHNA and YNFKEQ. V dropped 4 bases and J dropped 4; count of bases not matched to a gene: 6. The CDR3 loop reads CASSPRVAGGETQYF. The CDR3 DNA is TGTGCCAGCAGCCCCAGGGTAGCGGGAGGAGAGACCCAGTACTTC.

The V call is TRBV9, the J call TRBJ1-5, with a weak D call TRBD1 (6 bases). The CDR3 length is 15 residues. V dropped 3 bases and J dropped 1 base, with 11 bases sitting between them. Germline assignment: CDR1 SGDLS and CDR2 YYNGEE. The CDR3 bases are TGTGCCAGCAGCGCGGGACATGGGAGCAATCAGCCCCAGCATTTT. Amino acid sequence: CASSAGHGSNQPQHF.

The chain joins TRBV5-4 to TRBJ1-1, with D perhaps matching TRBD1 (6 bases). V shed 4 bases and J shed 2 bases, with 15 bases lying between them. Germline loops: CDR1 SGHNT, CDR2 YYREEE (reference sequence). The CDR3 totals 15 residues. The CDR3 sequence: CASSAETGLNTEAFF. The CDR3 DNA is TGTGCCAGCAGCGCGGAAACAGGGCTCAACACTGAAGCTTTCTTT.

This rearrangement joins TRBV5-8 to TRBJ2-2; TRBD2 is a possible D gene (7 bases). Germline CDR1 SGHTS, CDR2 YDEGEE. The V and J ends lost 6 bases and 3 bases respectively, with 18 bases between them. The CDR3 is made up of 16 amino acids. CDR3 region: CASKGSGGPDTGELFF. DNA of the CDR3: TGTGCCAGCAAAGGATCCGGGGGGCCGGACACCGGGGAGCTGTTTTTT.

V usage is TRBV30 and J usage is TRBJ1-2; tentative D call: TRBD1 (5 bases). The CDR3 runs to 17 residues. The germline CDR1 and CDR2 sequences are GTSNPN and SVGIG (reference sequence). The ends were cut back, 1 base at V and 5 bases at J, with 23 bases in the middle. The CDR3 sequence: CAWSGSNFTGRSYGYTF. CDR3 nucleotides: TGTGCCTGGAGTGGGAGTAATTTTACGGGACGGTCGTATGGCTACACCTTC.

The chain joins TRBV15 to TRBJ1-6; TRBD1 matches at 9 bases. This CDR3 spans 16 amino acids. The germline CDR1 and CDR2 sequences are LNHNV and YYDKDF (reference sequence). J was trimmed by 7 bases and V by 0 bases; bases with no gene match: 4. CDR3 amino acids: CATSRDTTGGNSPLHF. The CDR3 coding sequence is TGTGCCACCAGCAGAGATACGACAGGGGGAAATTCACCCCTCCACTTT. Full variable domain (missing parts from reference TRBV15 and TRBJ1-6): DAMVIQNPRYQVTQFGKPVTLSCSQTLNHNVMYWYQQKSSQAPKLLFHYYDKDFNNEADTPDNFQSRRPNTSFCFLDIRSPGLGDTAMYLCATSRDTTGGNSPLHFGNGTRLTVT.

This chain links TRBV6-1 with TRBJ1-2; D is undetermined. Trimming removed 0 bases from V and 1 base from J, with 12 bases in between. This CDR3 has 16 amino acids. CDR1 and CDR2 (germline): MNHNS, SASEGT. The CDR3 reads CASSEAQRTVNYGYTF. The CDR3 nucleotides read TGTGCCAGCAGTGAAGCTCAAAGGACGGTTAACTATGGCTACACCTTC.

This chain joins TRBV18 and TRBJ2-7; 10 bases are shared with TRBD2. The V and J ends lost 6 bases and 3 bases, in that order; junction bases with no gene match: 8. There are 15 residues in the CDR3. The germline V gene encodes CDR1 KGHSH and CDR2 LQKENI. The DNA of the CDR3 is TGTGCCAGCTCCCCAGGACTAGCGGTGGGCTACGAGCAGTACTTC. It is translated as CASSPGLAVGYEQYF.

V and J are TRBV15 and TRBJ2-7; tentative D call: TRBD2 (5 bases). V shed 0 bases and J shed 6 bases, with 15 bases lying between them. The CDR3 covers 15 residues. Per the germline V gene, CDR1 is LNHNV and CDR2 is YYDKDF (reference sequence). In nucleotides, the CDR3 is TGTGCCACCAGCAGAGAAGAGGGAGTGATATCCGAGCAGTACTTC. Encoded protein: CATSREEGVISEQYF.